These 21 T cell receptor beta chains originate from one sample sequenced in a study of blood T cell repertoires in COVID-19. The table came from immunoSEQ multiplex PCR; TCRdb's copy has only in-frame clones and leaves some out. The table records more than 250,000 clones, 90% of them present only once. Source material: PBMCs or T cells enriched from blood (not recorded which). The origin of the receptors is a woman between 18 and 29 years old with acute COVID-19.

This clone was seen once. The V call is TRBV19, the J call TRBJ2-4, with a weak D call TRBD1 (5 bases). The germline V gene has CDR1 LNHDA and CDR2 SQIVND (reference sequence). V lost 3 bases, J lost 0 bases, and 9 bases lay in between. The CDR3 consists of 15 residues. CDR3 in DNA: TGTGCCAGTAGTATCCAGGGATTAGCCAAAAACATTCAGTACTTC. Translated, it gives CASSIQGLAKNIQYF.

This chain connects TRBV7-2 to TRBJ1-1; D unresolved. Trimming shortened V by 5 bases and J by 8 bases, and 12 bases separated the two germline ends. The CDR3 is 12 amino acids. Germline CDR1 SGHTA, CDR2 FQGNSA. CDR3 DNA: TGTGCCAGCAGCCTCGCGAGGGTGGAAGCTTTCTTT. This gives the protein CASSLARVEAFF.

V and J are TRBV10-2 and TRBJ1-2; 10 bases are a match to TRBD1. The germline V gene encodes CDR1 WSHSY and CDR2 SAAADI. V was clipped by 10 bases and J by 7 bases; unmatched bases: 18. CDR3 length equals 16 residues. The CDR3 DNA reads TGCGCCACCGGGCCCCCCCCTGACAGGGGGCAAGGTGGCTACACCTTC. Translation: CATGPPPDRGQGGYTF.

Only one count was recorded for this clone. V gene TRBV6-5 combines with J gene TRBJ2-1, with 11 bases that match TRBD2. The trim removed 0 bases at V and 7 bases at J, leaving 5 bases unmatched. CDR1 and CDR2 from the germline V gene are MNHEY and SVGAGI. The CDR3 loop spans 16 amino acids. CDR3 bases: TGTGCCAGCAGTTACTCAACTAGCGGGAGTAAAAATGAGCAGTTCTTC. Translated: CASSYSTSGSKNEQFF.

The rearrangement links TRBV7-9 to TRBJ1-2; TRBD1 is a possible D gene (6 bases). The V end lost 2 bases, the J end lost 6 bases, and 19 bases lay between the germline ends. The CDR3 sequence is 16 residues long. Germline values: CDR1 SEHNR, CDR2 FQNEAQ (reference sequence). In DNA, the CDR3 is TGTGCCAGCAGCTTACGTGGGGGGGCTGGATTCGATGGCTACACCTTC. Translation: CASSLRGGAGFDGYTF.

The CDR3 DNA follows: TGTGCCAGCAGTTTACGGGGACAGAAAGCTTTCTTT. As protein: CASSLRGQKAFF. The chain carries TRBV12-3 or TRBV12-4 and TRBJ1-1; 7 bases agree with TRBD1. Unmatched junction bases numbered 3, after V lost 2 bases and J lost 9 bases. The CDR3 consists of 12 residues.

The chain recombines TRBV5-1 with TRBJ1-4; D is perhaps TRBD1 (6 bases). The CDR3 runs 15 residues. Deletions cut 4 bases from V and 4 bases from J, with 14 bases between. Germline V gives CDR1 SGHRS, CDR2 YFSETQ. The CDR3 region is CASSGTGLGNEKLFF. In DNA, the CDR3 is TGCGCCAGCAGCGGAACAGGGCTGGGTAATGAAAAACTGTTTTTT.

The V gene is TRBV30, the J gene TRBJ2-5; TRBD2 might be the D (5 bases). The CDR3 length is 13 residues. Germline CDR1 and CDR2: GTSNPN and SVGIG (reference sequence). Trimming left V 1 base short and J 3 bases short, with 9 bases between. The CDR3 is CAWSAGLKETQYF. CDR3 bases: TGTGCCTGGAGTGCCGGACTTAAAGAGACCCAGTACTTC.

The J gene is TRBJ2-1, the V gene TRBV3-1 (or the pseudogene TRBV3-2); 12 nucleotides line up with TRBD2. Trimming took 6 bases from V and 5 from J; bases not matched to a gene: 11. CDR1 is LGHDT and CDR2 is YNNKEL in the germline V gene (reference sequence). This CDR3 contains 17 residues. The DNA of the CDR3 is TGTGCCAGCAGTCCCAAACCGGGACTAGCGGGCAACAATGAGCAGTTCTTC. Residues: CASSPKPGLAGNNEQFF.

This clone was found once. V and J are TRBV7-7 and TRBJ2-7; 10 nucleotides agree with TRBD2. Germline CDR1 SSHAT, CDR2 FNYEAQ (reference sequence). V shed 0 bases, J shed 6 bases, and the junction held 5 bases outside the gene matches. The CDR3 spans 15 residues. CDR3 sequence (DNA): TGTGCCAGCAGCTTAGCGCTAGCGGGAGTGTCCGAGCAGTACTTC. Protein: CASSLALAGVSEQYF.

The rearrangement links TRBV5-1 to TRBJ2-7; 7 nucleotides agree with TRBD1. Trimming removed 2 bases from V and 5 bases from J; junction bases left unmatched: 4. CDR1 is SGHRS and CDR2 is YFSETQ in the germline V gene. The CDR3 is 13 amino acids. The CDR3 region has the DNA TGCGCCAGCAGCTTAACAGGGGTTCACGAGCAGTACTTC. This sequence encodes CASSLTGVHEQYF.

This chain connects TRBV6-5 to TRBJ1-3, with a possible D match to TRBD1 (5 bases). The germline V and J ends were trimmed by 10 bases and 3 bases, with 19 bases remaining between them. Germline V gives CDR1 MNHEY, CDR2 SVGAGI. The CDR3 is made up of 15 amino acids. The CDR3 loop reads CATQGRLGGGNTIYF. The CDR3 DNA follows: TGTGCCACCCAGGGTAGACTCGGGGGTGGAAACACCATATATTTT.

This chain uses TRBV2 with TRBJ1-6, with a weak D call TRBD1 (5 bases). The CDR3 consists of 13 residues. Trimming stripped 11 bases from V and 5 bases from J, with 13 bases between. Germline V gene sequence: CDR1 SNHLY, CDR2 FYNNEI. CDR3 sequence: CASQQGNNSPLHF. CDR3 nucleotide sequence: TGTGCCTCCCAGCAGGGCAATAATTCACCCCTCCACTTT.

The chain joins TRBV2 to TRBJ2-1; 10 bases map to TRBD2. The ends lost 6 bases at V and 4 bases at J; junction bases unmatched: 9. The CDR3 sequence is 16 residues long. The germline V gene encodes CDR1 SNHLY and CDR2 FYNNEI. CDR3 sequence reads: CASSKSGRATYNEQFF. CDR3 DNA: TGTGCCAGCAGCAAGAGCGGGAGGGCCACTTACAATGAGCAGTTCTTC.

The chain couples TRBV4-3 to TRBJ2-7; 9 bases line up with TRBD1. This CDR3 is built from 15 residues. V was clipped by 0 bases and J by 7 bases; unmatched bases: 7. The germline gives CDR1 LGHNA, CDR2 YSLEER. As DNA, the CDR3 is TGCGCCAGCAGCCAAGACGAACAGGGGGCAAGGGAGCAGTACTTC. Amino acids: CASSQDEQGAREQYF.

The chain joins TRBV10-2 to TRBJ1-5; the D is unclear. The CDR3 sequence is 15 residues long. Germline lookup yields CDR1 WSHSY and CDR2 SAAADI. V was cut by 3 bases and J by 0 bases, with 9 bases left in between. In DNA, the CDR3 is TGCGCCAGCAGTGATCCCGGGTATAGCAATCAGCCCCAGCATTTT. Its translation: CASSDPGYSNQPQHF.

Written as DNA, the CDR3 is TGTGCCAGCCTTACCGGCGGGAGTAACTATGGCTACACCTTC. It codes for CASLTGGSNYGYTF. The rearrangement joins TRBV28 to TRBJ1-2; no firm D call. Trimming took 8 bases from V and 1 from J, leaving 14 bases between them. The length of the CDR3 is 14 residues. CDR1 MDHEN and CDR2 SYDVKM come from the germline V gene.

The CDR3 reads CASSLGAGQPQHF. The DNA of the CDR3 is TGCGCCAGCAGCTTAGGCGCAGGTCAGCCCCAGCATTTT. The V gene is TRBV5-1, the J gene TRBJ1-5, with D unresolved. Germline V lookup: CDR1 SGHRS, CDR2 YFSETQ. V was clipped by 2 bases and J by 6 bases, with 9 bases between them. This CDR3 has 13 residues.

This clone was found once. The chain links TRBV7-9 to TRBJ2-5, with D possibly matching TRBD2 (5 bases). CDR3 length: 16 amino acids. Trimming removed 1 base from V and 2 bases from J, with 14 bases in between. From germline, CDR1 is SEHNR and CDR2 FQNEAQ (reference sequence). The CDR3 sequence is CASSLVRGALQETQYF. The DNA for the CDR3 is TGTGCCAGCAGCTTAGTTCGGGGAGCCCTACAAGAGACCCAGTACTTC. Looking up the rest from reference TRBV7-9 and TRBJ2-5 gives the full variable domain: DTGVSQNPRHKITKRGQNVTFRCDPISEHNRLYWYRQTLGQGPEFLTYFQNEAQLEKSRLLSDRFSAERPKGSFSTLEIQRTEQGDSAMYLCASSLVRGALQETQYFGPGTRLLVL.

The gene calls are TRBV4-3 and TRBJ1-5; D unclear. V lost 0 bases, J lost 1 base, and 7 bases lay in between. Germline values: CDR1 LGHNA, CDR2 YSLEER. The CDR3 extends over 15 amino acids. The CDR3: CASSQESGSNQPQHF. Written as DNA, the CDR3 is TGCGCCAGCAGCCAAGAATCCGGGAGCAATCAGCCCCAGCATTTT.

The V and J genes are TRBV6-5 and TRBJ1-2, with D tentatively TRBD1 (5 bases). Germline V gene data show CDR1 as MNHEY and CDR2 as SVGAGI. This CDR3 has 13 amino acids. V was pared by 6 bases and J by 2 bases, with 10 bases between. The CDR3 DNA reads as TGTGCCAGCAGGATTCAGGGAAACTATGGCTACACCTTC. It specifies CASRIQGNYGYTF.